This record looks at one TCR beta chain sequence and its context. Its antigen remains unidentified. The length of the CDR3 is 14 residues. The germline CDR1 and CDR2 sequences are PRHDT and FYEKMQ (reference sequence). The junction had 4 bases not matched to a gene; V was cut back by 2 bases and J by 3 bases. The sample originates from a study of T-cell memory formation after mild COVID-19. Points from the study as a whole: Memory cells collected pre-infection included some clones that later responded, suggesting cross-reactive memory joined. Mostly located in CM and EM were contracting CD4+ clones, with contracting CD8+ clones located in EMRA.

One entry per CDR3 protein results from TCRdb running MiXCR on the 5' RACE reads. This table has about 340,000 distinct CDR3 sequences, approximately 16% appearing once. The V and J genes are TRBV13 and TRBJ2-7; 7 bases agree with TRBD1. The material sequenced was PBMCs or a T cell subset sorted from them (not recorded which). The TCR was taken from a man aged 18 to 30 who had mild COVID-19 (a few samples of this study predate the infection). Cell type and time point are not known. CDR3 protein: CASSLTGAVYEQYV. CDR3 nucleotides: TGTGCCAGCAGCTTAACAGGGGCGGTCTACGAGCAGTACGTC.